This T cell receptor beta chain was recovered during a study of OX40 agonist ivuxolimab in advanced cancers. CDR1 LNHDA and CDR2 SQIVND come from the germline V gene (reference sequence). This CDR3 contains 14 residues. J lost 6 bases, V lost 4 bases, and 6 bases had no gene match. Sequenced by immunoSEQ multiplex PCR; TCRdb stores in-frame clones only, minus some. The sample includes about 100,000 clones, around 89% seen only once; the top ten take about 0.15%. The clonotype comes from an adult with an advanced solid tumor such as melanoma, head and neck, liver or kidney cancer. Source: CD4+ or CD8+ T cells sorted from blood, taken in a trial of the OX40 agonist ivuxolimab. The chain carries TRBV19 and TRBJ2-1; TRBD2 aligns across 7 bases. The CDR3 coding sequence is TGTGCCAGTAGTAATCAGGGACTACCCAATGAGCAGTTCTTC. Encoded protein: CASSNQGLPNEQFF.